A single sample is the source of the 18 T cell receptor beta chains below, sequenced in a study of T cell repertoires in cytomegalovirus infection. TCRdb used MiXCR to reprocess the reads, holding one entry per CDR3 protein. The sample includes around 430,000 distinct CDR3 sequences, approximately 40% of them seen just once. Antigens of these TCRs are unknown. The source was cultured PBMCs, collected from culture after CMV antigen stimulation. These receptors all stem from a human donor in good health (CMV status not recorded). Some clones in this sample may be carry-over from other donors' samples.

This clonotype was observed a few times. This chain links TRBV7-8 with TRBJ2-7, with D unresolved. Per the germline V gene, CDR1 is SGHVS and CDR2 is FQNEAQ. Trimming removed 5 bases at V and 2 bases at J, with 16 bases between. CDR3 length equals 15 residues. In nucleotides, the CDR3 is TGTGCCAGCAGCCCGCGCAGCGCCAAACCCTACGAGCAGTACTTC. Residues: CASSPRSAKPYEQYF.

The rearrangement joins TRBV6-6 to TRBJ1-5, with no clear D. V was cut by 5 bases and J by 0 bases, with 11 bases left in between. Germline CDR1 is MNHNY and CDR2 is SVGAGI (reference sequence). The CDR3 is 15 residues long. The CDR3 loop reads CASSGGLYSNQPQHF. Here the CDR3 DNA reads TGTGCCAGCAGTGGAGGACTGTATAGCAATCAGCCCCAGCATTTT.

V and J are TRBV7-2 and TRBJ2-4, with D perhaps assigned TRBD1 or TRBD2 (6 bases each). Trimming removed 5 bases from V and 13 bases from J, with 15 bases in between. Germline V gene lookup returns CDR1 SGHTA and CDR2 FQGNSA. The CDR3 is made up of 12 amino acids. CDR3 in DNA: TGTGCCAGCAGCCCCGGGGGCCGTTCGCAGTACTTC. It specifies CASSPGGRSQYF.

In its sample, this clonotype was seen once. The genes are TRBV4-1 and TRBJ1-1; D is unclear. Germline V lookup: CDR1 MGHRA, CDR2 YSYEKL. The CDR3 totals 14 residues. V was clipped by 0 bases and J by 11 bases, with 16 bases between them. CDR3 protein: CASSQEMGCYTAFF. In DNA, the CDR3 is TGCGCCAGCAGCCAAGAAATGGGTTGTTATACCGCTTTCTTT.

The chain joins TRBV7-2 to TRBJ1-1; D is undetermined. The CDR3 is 13 residues long. With 5 bases removed from V and 5 bases from J, the gap between germline ends came to 12 bases. Germline V gene data show CDR1 as SGHTA and CDR2 as FQGNSA. CDR3 sequence (DNA): TGTGCCAGCAGCGCAAGACCTCAAACTGAAGCTTTCTTT. This gives the protein CASSARPQTEAFF.

The rearrangement uses TRBV5-1 and TRBJ2-5; 9 nucleotides agree with TRBD2. Germline V CDR1 and CDR2: SGHRS, YFSETQ. After removal of 1 base from V and 2 bases from J, the junction contained 6 bases not matched to a gene. This CDR3 has 16 residues. The CDR3 DNA follows: TGCGCCAGCAGCTTGTTGCTAGCGGGGTTACAAGAGACCCAGTACTTC. This sequence encodes CASSLLLAGLQETQYF.

This clonotype was seen a few times. V gene TRBV7-2 combines with J gene TRBJ2-2; tentative D call: TRBD1 (5 bases). Germline CDR1 is SGHTA and CDR2 is FQGNSA. This CDR3 region has 12 residues. V dropped 2 bases and J dropped 9 bases, with 7 bases sitting between them. The CDR3, as DNA: TGTGCCAGCAGCTTATTGGGGCGGGAGCTGTTTTTT. Its translation is CASSLLGRELFF. Looking up the rest from reference TRBV7-2 and TRBJ2-2 gives the full variable domain: GAGVSQSPSNKVTEKGKDVELRCDPISGHTALYWYRQSLGQGLEFLIYFQGNSAPDKSGLPSDRFSAERTGGSVSTLTIQRTQQEDSAVYLCASSLLGRELFFGEGSRLTVL.

This clonotype was counted ten times or more. V and J are TRBV7-2 and TRBJ2-2; the D gene could be TRBD1 or TRBD2 (5 bases each). V dropped 4 bases and J dropped 2 bases, with 11 bases sitting between them. The CDR3 runs 15 residues. CDR1 SGHTA and CDR2 FQGNSA come from the germline V gene. In DNA, the CDR3 is TGTGCCAGCAGCTCCTGGGGGACCAACACCGGGGAGCTGTTTTTT. Encoded protein: CASSSWGTNTGELFF.

The chain employs TRBV12-3 or TRBV12-4 and TRBJ2-3; perhaps TRBD2 as D (5 bases). V gave up 2 bases and J gave up 0 bases, with 24 bases separating them. The CDR3 is 20 residues long. Here the CDR3 DNA reads TGTGCCAGCAGTTTAAGGTGGGAGAGCCAGAAGCCATCCAGCACAGATACGCAGTATTTT. Encoded protein: CASSLRWESQKPSSTDTQYF.

This chain uses TRBV4-3 with TRBJ2-7; 7 bases fit TRBD2. There are 16 residues in the CDR3. Germline-derived CDR1 and CDR2 are LGHNA and YSLEER. V shed 1 base, J shed 0 bases, and the junction held 6 bases outside the gene matches. The CDR3 is CASSQALGGYSYEQYF. Written as DNA, the CDR3 is TGCGCCAGCAGCCAAGCTTTGGGAGGGTACTCCTACGAGCAGTACTTC.

The J gene is TRBJ2-2, the V gene TRBV20-1; no reliable D call. V gave up 6 bases and J gave up 2 bases, with 16 bases separating them. The CDR3 totals 15 residues. Germline CDR1 and CDR2: DFQATT and SNEGSKA (reference sequence). The CDR3 nucleotides are TGCAGTGCAACGGATGGATGGTCCAACACCGGGGAGCTGTTTTTT. It is translated as CSATDGWSNTGELFF.

This clonotype was observed a handful of times. As DNA, the CDR3 is TGTGCCAGCAGTCGGGGGACCAATGAGCAGTTCTTC. This codes for CASSRGTNEQFF. The chain couples TRBV6-1 to TRBJ2-1, with a tentative D call TRBD2 (6 bases). Germline V gene lookup returns CDR1 MNHNS and CDR2 SASEGT. The CDR3 loop spans 12 amino acids. V was trimmed by 5 bases and J by 6 bases, leaving 8 bases between them.

The chain carries TRBV7-2 and TRBJ2-2; perhaps TRBD2 as D (5 bases). The germline V gene encodes CDR1 SGHTA and CDR2 FQGNSA. The CDR3 contains 14 residues. V was cut by 0 bases and J by 4 bases, with 6 bases left in between. The CDR3 region has the DNA TGTGCCAGCAGCTTAGCGCGGGTCACCGGGGAGCTGTTTTTT. This codes for CASSLARVTGELFF.

The chain employs TRBV28 and TRBJ1-1; maybe TRBD1 (5 bases). V lost 2 bases to trimming and J lost 4 bases, with 8 bases between them. The CDR3 spans 13 residues. CDR1 and CDR2 (germline): MDHEN, SYDVKM. The CDR3 is CASSLQGLTEAFF. CDR3 bases: TGTGCCAGCAGTTTACAGGGACTCACTGAAGCTTTCTTT.

This sequence joins TRBV7-1 and TRBJ2-1, with 8 nucleotides matching TRBD2. TRBV7-1 is an ORF; its function is uncertain. The CDR3 covers 15 residues. Trimming cost V 5 bases and J 8 bases; bases outside gene matches: 11. This CDR3 reads CASSRQRGSLDEQFF. The CDR3 coding sequence is TGTGCCAGCAGCCGGCAGCGGGGGAGTTTAGATGAGCAGTTCTTC.

The V gene is TRBV6-2 or TRBV6-3, the J gene TRBJ2-7; D possibly corresponds to TRBD2 (6 bases). The CDR3 runs 15 residues. CDR1 is MNHEY, CDR2 SVGEGT, per germline. V lost 3 bases to trimming and J lost 5 bases, with 17 bases between them. The CDR3 DNA reads as TGTGCCAGCAGTTATGGCGGAGGGGCTGAGAACGAGCAGTACTTC. It specifies CASSYGGGAENEQYF.

This sequence joins TRBV7-2 and TRBJ1-1, with D possibly being TRBD1 (5 bases). V gave up 1 base and J gave up 0 bases, with 9 bases separating them. Germline V CDR1 and CDR2: SGHTA, FQGNSA. The CDR3 runs to 15 residues. The CDR3 reads CASSLVGGVNTEAFF. In DNA, the CDR3 is TGTGCCAGCAGCTTAGTCGGGGGGGTGAACACTGAAGCTTTCTTT.

The table lists this clonotype with many counts. This chain connects TRBV6-1 to TRBJ1-5; no firm D call. Germline CDR1 reads MNHNS; CDR2 reads SASEGT. CDR3 length: 15 amino acids. The V end lost 6 bases, the J end lost 0 bases, and 12 bases lay between the germline ends. The CDR3 DNA sequence: TGTGCCAGCAGCGGGTCCAGTTATAGCAATCAGCCCCAGCATTTT. Protein: CASSGSSYSNQPQHF.